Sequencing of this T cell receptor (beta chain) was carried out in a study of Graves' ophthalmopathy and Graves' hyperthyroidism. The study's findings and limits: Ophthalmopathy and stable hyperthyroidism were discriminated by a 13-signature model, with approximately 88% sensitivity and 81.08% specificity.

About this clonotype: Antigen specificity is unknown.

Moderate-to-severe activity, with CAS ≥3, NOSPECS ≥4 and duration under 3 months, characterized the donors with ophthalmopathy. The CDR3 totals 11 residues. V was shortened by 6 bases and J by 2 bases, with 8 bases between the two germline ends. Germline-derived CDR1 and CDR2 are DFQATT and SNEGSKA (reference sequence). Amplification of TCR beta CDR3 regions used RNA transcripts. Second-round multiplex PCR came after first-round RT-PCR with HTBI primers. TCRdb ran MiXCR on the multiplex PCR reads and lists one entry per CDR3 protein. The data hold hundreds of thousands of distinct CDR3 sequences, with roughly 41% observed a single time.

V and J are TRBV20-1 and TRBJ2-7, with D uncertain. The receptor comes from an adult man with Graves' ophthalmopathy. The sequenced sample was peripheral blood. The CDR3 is CSAEQPYEQYF. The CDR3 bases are TGCAGTGCAGAACAGCCCTACGAGCAGTACTTC.